These 2 T cell receptor beta chains originate from one sample sequenced in a study of T cell changes during pregnancy in multiple sclerosis. Assay: immunoSEQ multiplex PCR; the TCRdb copy retains only in-frame clones and omits some. The sample lists tens of thousands of clones, 92% occurring once. The specimen comprised peripheral blood, sampled in the second trimester of pregnancy. The receptor source for this set is a female donor in good health, enrolled as a control in a pregnancy study.

The genes are TRBV28 and TRBJ2-7; tentative D call: TRBD2 (6 bases). The V gene's germline CDR1 is MDHEN and CDR2 SYDVKM. The CDR3 extends over 18 amino acids. Trimming cost V 8 bases and J 4 bases, with 30 bases left between them. The CDR3 reads CASALWVDGVAVIYEQYF. For the CDR3, the DNA is TGTGCCAGCGCCCTATGGGTTGATGGGGTAGCGGTTATATACGAGCAGTACTTC.

This clone turned up a few times. This chain joins TRBV10-3 and TRBJ2-7; D is unresolved. The CDR3 is 14 residues long. V lost 6 bases, J lost 3 bases, and 15 bases lay in between. Germline V gene sequence: CDR1 ENHRY, CDR2 SYGVKD. The CDR3 DNA reads TGTGCCATCAGCTTAGGTGCAGGATACTACGAGCAGTACTTC. Translating gives CAISLGAGYYEQYF.